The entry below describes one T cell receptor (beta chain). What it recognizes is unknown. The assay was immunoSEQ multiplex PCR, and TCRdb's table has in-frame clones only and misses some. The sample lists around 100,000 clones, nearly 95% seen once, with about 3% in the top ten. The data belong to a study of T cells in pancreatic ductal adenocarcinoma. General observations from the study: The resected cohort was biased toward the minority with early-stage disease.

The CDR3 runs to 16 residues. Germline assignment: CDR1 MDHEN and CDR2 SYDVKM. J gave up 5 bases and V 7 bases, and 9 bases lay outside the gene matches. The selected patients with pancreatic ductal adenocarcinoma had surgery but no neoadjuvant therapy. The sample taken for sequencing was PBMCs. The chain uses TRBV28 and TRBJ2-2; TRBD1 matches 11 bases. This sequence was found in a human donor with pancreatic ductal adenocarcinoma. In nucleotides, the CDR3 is TGTGCCAGCACTACCGGGACAGGGGGGGGTACCGGGGAGCTGTTTTTT. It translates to CASTTGTGGGTGELFF.